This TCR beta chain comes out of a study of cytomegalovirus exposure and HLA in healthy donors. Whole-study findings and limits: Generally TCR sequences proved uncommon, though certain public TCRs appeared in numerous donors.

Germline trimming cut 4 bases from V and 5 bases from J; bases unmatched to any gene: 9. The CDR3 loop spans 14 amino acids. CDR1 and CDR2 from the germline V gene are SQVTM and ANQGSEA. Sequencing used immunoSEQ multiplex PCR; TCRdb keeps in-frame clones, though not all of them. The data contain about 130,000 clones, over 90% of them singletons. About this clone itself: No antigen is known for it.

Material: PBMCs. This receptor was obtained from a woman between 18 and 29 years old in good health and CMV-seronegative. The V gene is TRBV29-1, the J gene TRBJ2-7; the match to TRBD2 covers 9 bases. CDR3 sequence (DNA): TGCAGCGTTGCCCCAGCTAGCGGGGCCCACGAGCAGTACTTC. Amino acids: CSVAPASGAHEQYF.